This is a list of T cell receptor beta chains from one sample in a study of T cell responses to AZD1222 COVID-19 vaccine. Generated by immunoSEQ multiplex PCR, the TCRdb table keeps only in-frame clones and is missing some. The table lists fewer than 150,000 clones, around 88% of them singletons, with 4.5% to 5% in the top ten. The specimen comprised peripheral blood, sampled on day 0 of AZD1222 vaccination. All receptors derive from an adult in good health. Each CDR3 is given without its conserved first and last residue. Clone sizes are given selectively: once, few, many, or a class where the clone is expanded.

.	TRBV6-5	TRBJ1-1	ASREGGAVITEAF
.	TRBV24-1	TRBJ2-2	ATSDPSGGGTGELF
.	TRBV7-9	TRBJ1-1	ASSSRQVDTEAF
.	TRBV3-1/TRBV3-2	TRBJ2-6	ASSQGRIGANVLT
.	TRBV10-3	TRBJ1-1	ASSNGGTNTEAF
.	TRBV5-1	TRBJ1-1	ASRGRGPNTEAF
medium-sized	TRBV7-6	TRBJ1-3	ASSSGQDYTIY
once	TRBV27	TRBJ2-7	ASSLSGGSSYEQY
.	TRBV4-1	TRBJ1-6	ASSQPRGQGSPLH
.	TRBV6-5	TRBJ1-1	ASSSGQGRTEAF
.	TRBV23-1	TRBJ2-7	ASRRGQGAYEQY
.	TRBV19	TRBJ1-6	ASTIGVGTSPLH
once	TRBV5-4	TRBJ2-3	ASSLDPGLAGGQGTDTQY
few	TRBV7-7	TRBJ2-7	ASSLESKGARRGEQY
.	TRBV7-9	TRBJ1-1	ASSLAPAGTEAF
.	TRBV6-4	TRBJ2-3	ASSPSQGPTDTQY
once	TRBV27	TRBJ2-7	ASSPLFWGDTYEQY
.	TRBV27	TRBJ1-3	ASRRDKSGNTIY
.	TRBV29-1	TRBJ1-2	SVDFGRGLEGYT
.	TRBV4-3	TRBJ1-2	ASSQGGLYGYT
.	TRBV11-2	TRBJ2-2	ASRSPAGELF
.	TRBV3-1/TRBV3-2	TRBJ1-2	ASSQDSRVNYGYT
.	TRBV19	TRBJ1-1	ATAHQGATEAF
.	TRBV7-2	TRBJ1-1	ASSPRTGMNTEAF
.	TRBV2	TRBJ2-1	ASRESGGAYNEQF
.	TRBV18	TRBJ1-3	ASSPTSTDSGNTIY
once	TRBV19	TRBJ2-1	ASSSRFYDEQF
.	TRBV28	TRBJ2-7	ASSPFRGTAGYEQY